This is a list of T cell receptor beta chains from one sample in a study of T cell responses to AZD1222 COVID-19 vaccine. Sequencing used immunoSEQ multiplex PCR; TCRdb keeps in-frame clones, though not all of them. The repertoire consists of about 130,000 clones, with about 88% occurring once and the leading ten covering about 9.5%. Specimen: peripheral blood, collected 28 days after the second AZD1222 dose. The source of these receptors is an adult who received the AZD1222 COVID-19 vaccine. Each CDR3 is given with its conserved first and last residue. D genes are given only for firm matches. A clone size is listed for some rows: how often the clone was seen (once, few, many), or a class if it is expanded.

v_gene	d_gene	abundance	j_gene	CDR3aa	CDR3nt
TRBV12-3/TRBV12-4	-	-	TRBJ1-1	CASSLSMNTEAFF	TGTGCCAGCAGTTTGTCTATGAACACTGAAGCTTTCTTT
TRBV5-1	-	-	TRBJ1-2	CASSPSGSEDGYTF	TGCGCCAGCAGCCCATCAGGGTCCGAGGATGGCTACACCTTC
TRBV2	-	-	TRBJ1-2	CASSEARRVTLTGYTF	TGTGCCAGCAGTGAAGCAAGGAGGGTAACCTTAACTGGCTACACCTTC
TRBV25-1	-	-	TRBJ1-2	CASSEYTGYGYTF	TGTGCCAGCAGTGAATATACCGGCTATGGCTACACCTTC
TRBV2	TRBD2	few	TRBJ2-1	CASTRGSGRGNEQFF	TGTGCCAGCACTAGGGGTAGCGGGAGAGGAAATGAGCAGTTCTTC
TRBV6-2/TRBV6-3	-	-	TRBJ2-1	CASSRDGYNEQFF	TGTGCCAGCAGCCGGGACGGATACAATGAGCAGTTCTTC
TRBV9	-	-	TRBJ2-5	CASSVQGRSETQYF	TGTGCCAGCAGCGTACAGGGGCGTTCAGAGACCCAGTACTTC
TRBV9	-	-	TRBJ2-5	CASSVGAVDGGQETQYF	TGTGCCAGCAGCGTAGGGGCAGTAGACGGGGGTCAAGAGACCCAGTACTTC
TRBV2	-	-	TRBJ1-6	CASSVQGRDSPLHF	TGTGCCAGCAGTGTTCAGGGTAGGGATTCACCCCTCCACTTT
TRBV18	-	-	TRBJ1-1	CASSPIRGEGAEAFF	TGTGCCAGCTCACCAATCCGGGGGGAGGGCGCTGAAGCTTTCTTT
TRBV3-1/TRBV3-2	-	-	TRBJ2-1	CASSHPTERPYNEQFF	TGTGCCAGCAGCCATCCGACTGAGCGGCCCTACAATGAGCAGTTCTTC
TRBV25-1	TRBD1	-	TRBJ1-1	CASSATQGTGYTEAFF	TGTGCCAGCAGTGCCACACAGGGGACCGGGTACACTGAAGCTTTCTTT
TRBV3-1/TRBV3-2	TRBD2	-	TRBJ2-3	CASTFGLAGSTDTQYF	TGTGCCAGCACCTTCGGACTAGCGGGGAGCACAGATACGCAGTATTTT
TRBV25-1	TRBD1	-	TRBJ1-2	CASSPQGAGYGYTF	TGTGCCAGCAGCCCACAGGGGGCGGGGTATGGCTACACCTTC
TRBV4-1	-	-	TRBJ2-1	CASSQESGLGYNEQFF	TGCGCCAGCAGCCAAGAGAGCGGGCTCGGATACAATGAGCAGTTCTTC
TRBV7-8	-	-	TRBJ2-1	CASSPSSYNEQFF	TGTGCCAGCAGCCCCAGCTCCTACAATGAGCAGTTCTTC
TRBV19	-	-	TRBJ1-1	CASTEMEGRRTEAFF	TGTGCCAGTACCGAAATGGAGGGGCGCCGCACTGAAGCTTTCTTT
TRBV5-1	-	once	TRBJ1-1	CASSSSSGGTEAFF	TGCGCCAGCAGCTCATCATCAGGAGGCACTGAAGCTTTCTTT
TRBV7-9	TRBD2	-	TRBJ2-1	CASSLVIGLAGREQFF	TGTGCCAGCAGCTTAGTGATCGGACTAGCGGGACGGGAGCAGTTCTTC
TRBV5-4	-	once	TRBJ2-5	CASSLARGPQETQYF	TGTGCCAGCAGCTTGGCCAGGGGACCTCAAGAGACCCAGTACTTC
TRBV4-2	TRBD2	-	TRBJ2-2	CASSPRTSPTGELFF	TGTGCCAGCAGCCCGCGGACTAGTCCCACCGGGGAGCTGTTTTTT
TRBV6-5	-	-	TRBJ1-3	CASRGGRTVPYF	TGTGCCAGCCGGGGAGGGAGGACTGTCCCGTATTTT